This T cell receptor (beta chain) stems from a study of blood T cell repertoires in COVID-19. Study-level background: The United States, Italy and Spain were the sources of the acute and convalescent COVID-19 samples. From T cells, B-cell-depleted T cells, or PBMCs came the material, which was cDNA or gDNA.

The CDR3 sequence is 15 residues long. CDR1 SGHVS and CDR2 FQNEAQ come from the germline V gene. V shed 5 bases and J shed 5 bases, with 19 bases lying between them. In the study's own analysis: Reference gene primers were amplified, and this amplification served to estimate nucleated cell counts. Method: immunoSEQ multiplex PCR; TCRdb's copy keeps in-frame clones and lacks some. Clone size and the V and J calls come from that table; the DNA yielded D and trimming. Of tens of thousands of clones in the sample, around four fifths are singletons; the top ten hold about two thirds. This clonotype originated in a man aged 65-85 years with acute or convalescent COVID-19. This chain joins TRBV7-8 and TRBJ2-7; a weak D match, TRBD1 (6 bases). The sequenced sample was peripheral blood. The CDR3 DNA reads TGTGCCAGCAGCCCTAGGGGGATCCCTAGGGACGAGCAGTACTTC. As protein: CASSPRGIPRDEQYF.